The 32 T cell receptor beta chains reported below all come from one sample, sequenced in a study of cytomegalovirus exposure and HLA in healthy donors (dated by TCRdb to 2015 to 2018). Receptors were amplified or captured by the immunoSEQ multiplex PCR assay. The multiplex PCR relied on a mix of 60 forward primers for TCR Vbeta segments and 13 reverse primers for TCR Jbeta segments. The source is immuneACCESS, and TCRdb retained only in-frame sequences with V and J called. Part of the clones is not carried over; for the studies checked, unresolved V genes explain less than half of this, and the remainder is unexplained. A total of around 150,000 clones appear in this sample, 70% to 90% of them only once. Roughly 4% of the sample goes to the ten largest clones. The sequenced sample was PBMCs. Receptor source: a woman in her forties in good health and CMV-seropositive.

The chain links TRBV5-1 to TRBJ2-3; the D is unclear. The CDR3 extends over 17 amino acids. Germline CDR1 SGHRS, CDR2 YFSETQ. V was shortened by 0 bases and J by 5 bases, with 19 bases between the two germline ends. The CDR3 region is CASSLEPHGGGGDTQYF. CDR3 sequence (DNA): TGCGCCAGCAGCTTGGAACCCCATGGTGGCGGTGGAGATACGCAGTATTTT.

CDR3 residues: CASSESGGHSYEQYF. In nucleotides, the CDR3 is TGTGCCAGCAGCGAAAGCGGGGGACACTCCTACGAGCAGTACTTC. The chain combines TRBV7-2 with TRBJ2-7; the match to TRBD2 covers 8 bases. Germline V gene lookup returns CDR1 SGHTA and CDR2 FQGNSA. CDR3 length: 15 residues. Germline trimming cut 5 bases from V and 0 bases from J; bases unmatched to any gene: 6.

V gene TRBV5-4 combines with J gene TRBJ2-7; D is unresolved. Germline loops: CDR1 SGHNT, CDR2 YYREEE (reference sequence). V was shortened by 0 bases and J by 0 bases, with 7 bases between the two germline ends. This CDR3 spans 14 amino acids. The CDR3 DNA reads as TGTGCCAGCAGCTTGGGCGGTAGCTCCTACGAGCAGTACTTC. It translates to CASSLGGSSYEQYF. Based on the CDR3 plus reference TRBV5-4 and TRBJ2-7, the full variable domain is ETGVTQSPTHLIKTRGQQVTLRCSSQSGHNTVSWYQQALGQGPQFIFQYYREEENGRGNFPPRFSGLQFPNYSSELNVNALELDDSALYLCASSLGGSSYEQYFGPGTRLTVT.

In DNA, the CDR3 is TGTGCCAGCAGTGTAGGGGCCGGGAGTAGCAATGAGCAGTTCTTC. Amino acid sequence: CASSVGAGSSNEQFF. The chain joins TRBV2 to TRBJ2-1, with TRBD2 as a possible D gene (6 bases). This CDR3 has 15 residues. Germline V gene lookup returns CDR1 SNHLY and CDR2 FYNNEI. Trimming removed 4 bases at V and 6 bases at J, with 16 bases between. Full variable domain (rest looked up from reference TRBV2 and TRBJ2-1): EPEVTQTPSHQVTQMGQEVILRCVPISNHLYFYWYRQILGQKVEFLVSFYNNEISEKSEIFDDQFSVERPDGSNFTLKIRSTKLEDSAMYFCASSVGAGSSNEQFFGPGTRLTVL.

This rearrangement joins TRBV29-1 to TRBJ2-1; TRBD2 might be the D (5 bases). The V end lost 4 bases, the J end lost 10 bases, and 17 bases lay between the germline ends. The CDR3 contains 13 residues. Germline CDR1 reads SQVTM; CDR2 reads ANQGSEA. DNA for the CDR3: TGCAGCGTTGGAGGGCTGATAAATGGCGAGCAGTTCTTC. Protein product: CSVGGLINGEQFF.

This chain joins TRBV4-1 and TRBJ2-1; 14 nucleotides match TRBD2. The CDR3 sequence is 18 residues long. V dropped 0 bases and J dropped 8; count of bases not matched to a gene: 9. CDR1 MGHRA and CDR2 YSYEKL come from the germline V gene. The CDR3 loop reads CASSQDSGLAGGRYEQFF. CDR3 coding DNA: TGCGCCAGCAGCCAAGATTCCGGACTAGCGGGGGGCCGCTATGAGCAGTTCTTC.

The chain is built from TRBV10-3 and TRBJ2-7; tentative D call: TRBD2 (5 bases). CDR1 and CDR2 from the germline V gene are ENHRY and SYGVKD. There are 12 residues in the CDR3. The V gene lost 8 bases and the J gene lost 7 bases, with 15 bases spanning the gap. The CDR3 is CAIEADTGEQYF. CDR3 nucleotides: TGTGCCATCGAAGCGGATACGGGGGAGCAGTACTTC.

The V call is TRBV6-1, the J call TRBJ2-5; 10 nucleotides match TRBD1. The CDR3 runs to 13 residues. After removal of 10 bases from V and 5 bases from J, the junction contained 7 bases not matched to a gene. Germline V gene sequence: CDR1 MNHNS, CDR2 SASEGT. CDR3 in amino acids: CATGGTGVETQYF. The CDR3, as DNA: TGTGCCACAGGGGGGACAGGGGTGGAGACCCAGTACTTC.

This clone was picked up a small number of times. The genes are TRBV6-1 and TRBJ1-2; weak D call: TRBD1 (5 bases). CDR1 MNHNS and CDR2 SASEGT come from the germline V gene. V lost 5 bases to trimming and J lost 2 bases, with 6 bases between them. The CDR3 is made up of 12 amino acids. DNA for the CDR3: TGTGCCAGCAGTCAGGGCAACTATGGCTACACCTTC. The encoded protein is CASSQGNYGYTF.

J is TRBJ1-5 and V is TRBV25-1; TRBD1 matches 9 bases. After removal of 4 bases from V and 1 base from J, the junction contained 11 bases not matched to a gene. The V gene's germline CDR1 is MGHDK and CDR2 SYGVNS. The CDR3 runs 18 residues. CDR3 amino acids: CASSGAGQGMFSNQPQHF. The CDR3 DNA reads TGTGCCAGCAGTGGAGCAGGACAGGGGATGTTCAGCAATCAGCCCCAGCATTTT.

The J gene is TRBJ1-2, the V gene TRBV18; D perhaps matches TRBD1 (6 bases). The germline V and J ends were trimmed by 3 bases and 0 bases, with 11 bases remaining between them. This CDR3 is 15 amino acids long. CDR1 and CDR2 (germline): KGHSH, LQKENI. The CDR3 DNA reads as TGTGCCAGCTCACCCGCGACAGGAGCTAACTATGGCTACACCTTC. It specifies CASSPATGANYGYTF.

This clone was counted only a few times. The J gene is TRBJ1-3, the V gene TRBV6-5; D not certain. V lost 7 bases, J lost 0 bases, and 13 bases lay in between. CDR3 length: 15 residues. CDR1 is MNHEY, CDR2 SVGAGI, per germline. CDR3 sequence: CASKAGPFSGNTIYF. The CDR3 DNA follows: TGTGCCAGCAAGGCAGGCCCCTTCTCTGGAAACACCATATATTTT.

This rearrangement joins TRBV6-6 to TRBJ2-7; a possible D gene is TRBD1 (6 bases). V lost 10 bases to trimming and J lost 7 bases, with 17 bases between them. The CDR3 covers 12 residues. CDR1 is MNHNY, CDR2 SVGAGI, per germline (reference sequence). The CDR3 DNA sequence: TGTGCCACAGGGGCGAGAGGGCTAGAGCAGTACTTC. It yields the protein CATGARGLEQYF.

The chain has TRBV30 and TRBJ1-5, with D uncertain. CDR3 length: 15 amino acids. In germline, CDR1 is GTSNPN, CDR2 SVGIG (reference sequence). The germline V and J ends were trimmed by 2 bases and 2 bases, with 13 bases remaining between them. DNA of the CDR3: TGTGCCTGGAGTTATGGCCGTCAGGGCAATCAGCCCCAGCATTTT. Translating it yields CAWSYGRQGNQPQHF.

This clone was detected once. The V gene is TRBV7-8, the J gene TRBJ2-1; D possibly corresponds to TRBD2 (6 bases). Germline-derived CDR1 and CDR2 are SGHVS and FQNEAQ. CDR3 size: 13 residues. V shed 2 bases and J shed 9 bases, with 11 bases lying between them. The CDR3 here is CASSLNLGGEQFF. Written as DNA, the CDR3 is TGTGCCAGCAGCTTAAACTTGGGGGGTGAGCAGTTCTTC.

The chain combines TRBV6-1 with TRBJ1-2; TRBD1 aligns across 7 bases. This CDR3 is 14 amino acids long. The V gene's germline CDR1 is MNHNS and CDR2 SASEGT. Trimming took 6 bases from V and 4 from J; bases not matched to a gene: 8. CDR3 sequence: CASRKTGLGYGYTF. CDR3 nucleotides: TGTGCCAGCAGGAAGACAGGGTTGGGCTATGGCTACACCTTC.

CDR3 sequence: CASRGRSGNTIYF. The CDR3 bases are TGTGCCAGCAGGGGGAGATCCGGAAACACCATATATTTT. This rearrangement joins TRBV28 to TRBJ1-3; no clear D gene. With 6 bases removed from V and 4 bases from J, the gap between germline ends came to 10 bases. The V gene's germline CDR1 is MDHEN and CDR2 SYDVKM. The CDR3 totals 13 residues.

The chain has TRBV27 and TRBJ2-3, with 11 bases lining up with TRBD2. This CDR3 has 17 amino acids. Germline V gives CDR1 MNHEY, CDR2 SMNVEV (reference sequence). V trimming: 5 bases; J trimming: 2 bases; junction bases outside the gene matches: 9. CDR3 DNA: TGTGCCAGCAGTCATTGGACTAGCGGGCCACCCACAGATACGCAGTATTTT. It specifies CASSHWTSGPPTDTQYF.

V usage is TRBV5-1 and J usage is TRBJ2-2; TRBD2 might be the D (6 bases). The V end lost 2 bases, the J end lost 1 base, and 9 bases lay between the germline ends. This CDR3 is built from 15 residues. Germline lookup yields CDR1 SGHRS and CDR2 YFSETQ. The CDR3 region is CASSFFGGNTGELFF. The CDR3 nucleotides are TGCGCCAGCAGCTTTTTCGGGGGGAACACCGGGGAGCTGTTTTTT. Supplemented by reference TRBV5-1 and TRBJ2-2, the full variable domain reads KAGVTQTPRYLIKTRGQQVTLSCSPISGHRSVSWYQQTPGQGLQFLFEYFSETQRNKGNFPGRFSGRQFSNSRSEMNVSTLELGDSALYLCASSFFGGNTGELFFGEGSRLTVL.

This chain connects TRBV2 to TRBJ2-5, with TRBD1 identical over 8 bases. The germline V gene encodes CDR1 SNHLY and CDR2 FYNNEI. V shed 4 bases and J 2 bases; nucleotides not matched to a gene: 6. The CDR3 is made up of 15 amino acids. In nucleotides, the CDR3 is TGTGCCAGCAGTGGCAGACAGGGGTGGCAAGAGACCCAGTACTTC. Protein: CASSGRQGWQETQYF.

J is TRBJ2-7 and V is TRBV4-2, with 10 bases lining up with TRBD2. CDR1 and CDR2 (germline): LGHNA, YNFKEQ. CDR3 length: 18 residues. The ends lost 0 bases at V and 5 bases at J; junction bases unmatched: 13. This CDR3 is CASSQELPSGSYRDEQYF. CDR3 nucleotide sequence: TGTGCCAGCAGCCAAGAACTCCCTAGCGGGAGTTATCGCGACGAGCAGTACTTC.

Only a few counts were recorded for this clone. This chain links TRBV5-1 with TRBJ1-1; D might be TRBD1 (6 bases). This CDR3 has 15 amino acids. Looked up from germline, CDR1 is SGHRS and CDR2 is YFSETQ. V lost 0 bases, J lost 5 bases, and 14 bases lay in between. The CDR3 DNA follows: TGCGCCAGCAGCTTGGCCGGACAGTCCCATACTGAAGCTTTCTTT. Residues: CASSLAGQSHTEAFF.

The V call is TRBV23-1, the J call TRBJ1-5, with 7 nucleotides matching TRBD1. TRBV23-1 is filed as an ORF, its function uncertain. The CDR3 loop spans 16 amino acids. V dropped 0 bases and J dropped 2; count of bases not matched to a gene: 4. In nucleotides, the CDR3 is TGCGCCAGCAGTCAATCGAGAGGGGGCGGCAATCAGCCCCAGCATTTT. This encodes CASSQSRGGGNQPQHF.

Comments on this clone: Distinct nucleotide sequences in the sample also encode this CDR3. The rearrangement links TRBV28 to TRBJ2-7; 10 bases are a match to TRBD1. There are 13 residues in the CDR3. Germline V CDR1 and CDR2: MDHEN, SYDVKM. With 11 bases clipped from V and 1 base from J, the junction kept 5 bases outside the gene matches. This CDR3 reads CAAEGQGSYEQYF. The DNA of the CDR3 is TGTGCCGCCGAGGGACAGGGGTCCTACGAGCAGTACTTC.

The V call is TRBV10-3, the J call TRBJ2-7; 10 positions agree with TRBD1. The CDR3 has 13 amino acids. In germline, CDR1 is ENHRY, CDR2 SYGVKD. J was trimmed by 4 bases and V by 7 bases; bases with no gene match: 4. CDR3 DNA sequence: TGTGCCATCACCGGGACAGGGGATTACGAGCAGTACTTC. Translating it yields CAITGTGDYEQYF.

V is TRBV28 and J is TRBJ1-5, with 9 bases fitting TRBD1. The J segment lost 8 bases and the V segment lost 5 bases, leaving 13 bases of the junction unmatched. This CDR3 has 16 residues. Germline V gene data show CDR1 as MDHEN and CDR2 as SYDVKM. The CDR3 protein is CASSRISGTGKEPQHF. CDR3 nucleotides: TGTGCCAGCAGTCGAATCTCCGGGACAGGGAAGGAGCCCCAGCATTTT.

This clone has more than one count but fewer than ten. The chain uses TRBV4-3 and TRBJ2-7; TRBD2 matches 7 bases. In germline, CDR1 is LGHNA, CDR2 YSLEER. CDR3 size: 16 residues. J gave up 0 bases and V 5 bases, and 10 bases lay outside the gene matches. Here the CDR3 reads CASSFSRAGSSYEQYF. The CDR3 DNA reads as TGCGCCAGCAGCTTTTCGAGAGCGGGGAGCTCCTACGAGCAGTACTTC.

The chain is built from TRBV6-1 and TRBJ2-7; D gene unclear. The germline V gene has CDR1 MNHNS and CDR2 SASEGT. The CDR3 runs to 14 residues. The ends were cut back, 7 bases at V and 0 bases at J, with 13 bases in the middle. The CDR3 here is CASNAPVNSYEQYF. The DNA of the CDR3 is TGTGCCAGCAACGCCCCAGTAAACTCCTACGAGCAGTACTTC.

The rearrangement joins TRBV2 to TRBJ2-5, with TRBD1 identical over 8 bases. Trimming removed 6 bases from V and 4 bases from J; junction bases left unmatched: 1. The CDR3 length is 12 residues. The germline V gene has CDR1 SNHLY and CDR2 FYNNEI. CDR3 in amino acids: CASRTGAETQYF. Here the CDR3 DNA reads TGTGCCAGCAGGACAGGGGCAGAGACCCAGTACTTC.

This clone was seen a few times. CDR3 nucleotide sequence: TGTGCCAGCAGCTTACAACAGGGGAAAGAGACCCAGTACTTC. This gives the protein CASSLQQGKETQYF. This rearrangement joins TRBV5-4 to TRBJ2-5; 7 bases line up with TRBD1. The CDR3 length is 14 residues. The ends lost 2 bases at V and 3 bases at J; junction bases unmatched: 4. The germline V gene has CDR1 SGHNT and CDR2 YYREEE (reference sequence). The whole variable domain, filled in from reference TRBV5-4 and TRBJ2-5, reads ETGVTQSPTHLIKTRGQQVTLRCSSQSGHNTVSWYQQALGQGPQFIFQYYREEENGRGNFPPRFSGLQFPNYSSELNVNALELDDSALYLCASSLQQGKETQYFGPGTRLLVL.

As to this clone: Other nucleotide sequences from this sample produce the same CDR3. V and J are TRBV9 and TRBJ2-1; 8 nucleotides agree with TRBD2. The CDR3 sequence is 16 residues long. The V gene end was trimmed by 0 bases and the J gene end by 4 bases; junction bases not matched to a gene: 6. The V gene's germline CDR1 is SGDLS and CDR2 YYNGEE. CDR3 loop: CASSVASGGLYNEQFF. CDR3 DNA sequence: TGTGCCAGCAGCGTAGCCAGCGGGGGCCTTTACAATGAGCAGTTCTTC.

The chain couples TRBV7-9 to TRBJ2-7, with 7 bases that match TRBD2. The germline CDR1 and CDR2 sequences are SEHNR and FQNEAQ (reference sequence). The CDR3 runs to 15 residues. Losses at the gene ends were 4 bases for V and 5 bases for J; bases not matched to a gene: 11. The CDR3 bases are TGTGCCAGCAGCTCATCCCCCGGGACTATGAACGAGCAGTACTTC. Its translation: CASSSSPGTMNEQYF.